Presented here are 23 T cell receptor beta chains from one specimen sequenced in a study of T cell responses to AZD1222 COVID-19 vaccine. The repertoire was sequenced with immunoSEQ multiplex PCR; TCRdb's copy has only in-frame clones and lacks some. The data contain some 96,000 clones, about 88% of them singletons. This material consisted of peripheral blood, taken on day 0 of AZD1222 vaccination. The origin of the receptors is an adult in good health.

V and J are TRBV27 and TRBJ2-3; TRBD2 matches at 12 bases. Trimming cost V 10 bases and J 2 bases; bases outside gene matches: 13. Germline V gene sequence: CDR1 MNHEY, CDR2 SMNVEV (reference sequence). CDR3 length equals 17 residues. CDR3: CATLGETSGGATDTQYF. CDR3 nucleotide sequence: TGTGCCACCCTCGGCGAGACTAGCGGGGGAGCCACAGATACGCAGTATTTT.

The gene calls are TRBV6-5 and TRBJ1-6, with a weak D call TRBD1 (6 bases). The CDR3 loop spans 15 amino acids. Germline loops: CDR1 MNHEY, CDR2 SVGAGI. V was clipped by 2 bases and J by 6 bases, with 11 bases between them. The CDR3 spells CASSYGRGANSPLHF. The CDR3 bases are TGTGCCAGCAGTTACGGACGGGGGGCTAATTCACCCCTCCACTTT.

The chain uses TRBV2 and TRBJ1-6, with 7 bases fitting TRBD1. The ends lost 5 bases at V and 10 bases at J; junction bases unmatched: 11. Germline-derived CDR1 and CDR2 are SNHLY and FYNNEI. This CDR3 has 15 residues. CDR3 DNA sequence: TGTGCCAGCAGTACAAGACAGGGCCCGGGGTCACCCCTCCACTTT. Translated, it gives CASSTRQGPGSPLHF.

This chain joins TRBV10-3 and TRBJ1-1; possible D gene TRBD1, 5 bases. V was clipped by 0 bases and J by 5 bases, with 16 bases between them. Germline-derived CDR1 and CDR2 are ENHRY and SYGVKD. This CDR3 contains 16 residues. CDR3: CAISESGQGGKTEAFF. In nucleotides, the CDR3 is TGTGCCATCAGTGAGTCGGGGCAGGGAGGAAAGACTGAAGCTTTCTTT.

The V gene is TRBV6-5, the J gene TRBJ1-2; tentatively, D is TRBD1 (6 bases). Germline-derived CDR1 and CDR2 are MNHEY and SVGAGI. The length of the CDR3 is 13 residues. The germline V and J ends were trimmed by 6 bases and 6 bases, with 14 bases remaining between them. CDR3 in amino acids: CASSRTWTDGYTF. The CDR3 DNA reads TGTGCCAGCAGCAGAACATGGACAGATGGCTACACCTTC.

The rearrangement links TRBV18 to TRBJ1-1, with D hard to call. The V gene's germline CDR1 is KGHSH and CDR2 LQKENI. The CDR3 runs to 13 residues. Trimming took off 2 bases at V and 5 bases at J, with 9 bases between the two ends. The DNA of the CDR3 is TGTGCCAGCTCACCATCGTTGGGGACTGAAGCTTTCTTT. This gives the protein CASSPSLGTEAFF.

The J gene is TRBJ1-2, the V gene TRBV7-9; no definite D call. The V and J ends lost 1 base and 2 bases respectively, with 11 bases between them. The CDR3 consists of 15 residues. Germline V gene data show CDR1 as SEHNR and CDR2 as FQNEAQ (reference sequence). CDR3 amino acids: CASSLDRGGNYGYTF. The CDR3 coding sequence is TGTGCCAGCAGCTTAGATCGGGGAGGGAACTATGGCTACACCTTC.

The chain carries TRBV7-9 and TRBJ2-3; 10 bases map to TRBD2. J lost 6 bases, V lost 0 bases, and 6 bases had no gene match. Per germline, CDR1 SEHNR and CDR2 FQNEAQ (reference sequence). CDR3 length equals 16 residues. CDR3 DNA sequence: TGTGCCAGCAGCTTAGCGAGCGGGGGGGCGTCGGATACGCAGTATTTT. Its protein is CASSLASGGASDTQYF.

The chain combines TRBV7-2 with TRBJ1-5; D ambiguous. CDR3 size: 13 residues. The germline V gene encodes CDR1 SGHTA and CDR2 FQGNSA. V shed 6 bases and J shed 6 bases, with 12 bases lying between them. The CDR3 coding sequence is TGTGCCAGCAGTAGGGAGACTGGTCAGCCCCAGCATTTT. The encoded protein is CASSRETGQPQHF.

The chain uses TRBV13 and TRBJ2-4; a weak D match, TRBD1 (6 bases). This CDR3 spans 17 amino acids. Germline assignment: CDR1 PRHDT and CDR2 FYEKMQ (reference sequence). V was shortened by 0 bases and J by 2 bases, with 14 bases between the two germline ends. Here the CDR3 DNA reads TGTGCCAGCAGCTTAGGCCGATCAGGGGCAACCAAAAACATTCAGTACTTC. This encodes CASSLGRSGATKNIQYF.

The chain has TRBV6-4 and TRBJ1-1, with 8 bases identical to TRBD1. This CDR3 is built from 14 residues. V lost 2 bases, J lost 1 base, and 0 bases stayed unmatched. The germline gives CDR1 MRHNA, CDR2 SNTAGT. This CDR3 reads CASSDGTGNTEAFF. CDR3 nucleotide sequence: TGTGCCAGCAGTGACGGGACAGGGAACACTGAAGCTTTCTTT.

The gene calls are TRBV6-5 and TRBJ1-5, with a possible D match to TRBD1 (6 bases). Germline CDR1 MNHEY, CDR2 SVGAGI. Trimming stripped 6 bases from V and 6 bases from J, with 12 bases between. The CDR3 has 13 residues. In nucleotides, the CDR3 is TGTGCCAGCAGCAACGACAGGAGTCAGCCCCAGCATTTT. Its protein product is CASSNDRSQPQHF.

V usage is TRBV7-9 and J usage is TRBJ1-6; no clear D. Between the trimmed V and J ends, which lost 2 bases and 12 bases, there was a span of 8 bases. Germline V gene lookup returns CDR1 SEHNR and CDR2 FQNEAQ (reference sequence). There are 12 residues in the CDR3. CDR3: CASSLRAGPLHF. As DNA, the CDR3 is TGTGCCAGCAGCTTACGGGCAGGACCCCTCCACTTT.

The genes are TRBV5-1 and TRBJ2-7; D uncertain. The CDR3 extends over 13 amino acids. V lost 0 bases to trimming and J lost 0 bases, with 4 bases between them. The germline CDR1 and CDR2 sequences are SGHRS and YFSETQ. The DNA of the CDR3 is TGCGCCAGCAGCTTGGCAGCCTCCTACGAGCAGTACTTC. Its translation: CASSLAASYEQYF.

This clone was picked up a small number of times. The chain combines TRBV5-1 with TRBJ1-1, with 7 nucleotides matching TRBD1. Trimming removed 4 bases from V and 1 base from J; junction bases left unmatched: 7. CDR1 is SGHRS, CDR2 YFSETQ, per germline. The CDR3 totals 15 residues. The CDR3 protein is CASSRSGTENTEAFF. CDR3 nucleotide sequence: TGCGCCAGCAGCCGTTCCGGGACAGAGAACACTGAAGCTTTCTTT.

The rearrangement links TRBV19 to TRBJ2-3, with TRBD2 as a possible D gene (7 bases). Trimming took 9 bases from V and 4 from J, leaving 14 bases between them. The germline CDR1 and CDR2 sequences are LNHDA and SQIVND (reference sequence). This CDR3 contains 13 residues. CDR3 nucleotide sequence: TGTGCCAGCCGGGACTACAGGGCAGATACGCAGTATTTT. Its protein is CASRDYRADTQYF.

The V and J genes are TRBV3-1 (or the pseudogene TRBV3-2) and TRBJ2-7; no definite D call. V dropped 3 bases and J dropped 0 bases, with 15 bases sitting between them. CDR1 is LGHDT and CDR2 is YNNKEL in the germline V gene (reference sequence). This CDR3 contains 16 residues. The CDR3 coding sequence is TGTGCCAGCAGCCAGCTAGGCGGTGGGCTCTCCTACGAGCAGTACTTC. Translation: CASSQLGGGLSYEQYF.

V gene TRBV3-1 (or the pseudogene TRBV3-2) combines with J gene TRBJ1-5; the D gene is possibly TRBD1 (5 bases). Germline CDR1 LGHDT, CDR2 YNNKEL (reference sequence). The V and J ends lost 2 bases and 4 bases respectively, with 18 bases between them. CDR3 length equals 17 residues. DNA for the CDR3: TGTGCCAGCAGCCAACAATCGGAAAGGGGCGAGAATCAGCCCCAGCATTTT. The encoded protein is CASSQQSERGENQPQHF.

The chain employs TRBV28 and TRBJ2-4; 12 bases match TRBD1. Per germline, CDR1 MDHEN and CDR2 SYDVKM. CDR3 length: 15 residues. After removal of 6 bases from V and 1 base from J, the junction contained 1 base not matched to a gene. The CDR3 region is CASRGQGAAKNIQYF. In DNA, the CDR3 is TGTGCCAGCAGGGGACAGGGGGCTGCCAAAAACATTCAGTACTTC.

V is TRBV4-3 and J is TRBJ2-1; maybe TRBD1 (6 bases). The CDR3 extends over 15 amino acids. The V gene's germline CDR1 is LGHNA and CDR2 YSLEER. With 4 bases removed from V and 5 bases from J, the gap between germline ends came to 15 bases. The CDR3 region has the DNA TGCGCCAGCAGCCTCTCAACAGGGCTCCACAATGAGCAGTTCTTC. It yields the protein CASSLSTGLHNEQFF.

The chain combines TRBV27 with TRBJ1-6; D uncertain. Germline V gene sequence: CDR1 MNHEY, CDR2 SMNVEV (reference sequence). V lost 2 bases to trimming and J lost 9 bases, with 11 bases between them. The CDR3 has 14 residues. CDR3 coding DNA: TGTGCCAGCAGTTTAGGAGGGCTTAGTTCACCCCTCCACTTT. Encoded protein: CASSLGGLSSPLHF.

Concerning this clone: In the same sample, other DNA sequences code for this CDR3. The rearrangement links TRBV9 to TRBJ2-5; the D is unclear. This CDR3 is built from 11 residues. V dropped 0 bases and J dropped 5 bases, with 2 bases sitting between them. Germline V gives CDR1 SGDLS, CDR2 YYNGEE. DNA of the CDR3: TGTGCCAGCAGCGTAGACGAGACCCAGTACTTC. Its translation: CASSVDETQYF.

The chain links TRBV30 to TRBJ1-5, with TRBD1 matching 8 bases. V was clipped by 2 bases and J by 3 bases; unmatched bases: 6. The CDR3 is made up of 15 amino acids. Germline V gene data show CDR1 as GTSNPN and CDR2 as SVGIG (reference sequence). The CDR3 loop is CAWSQPGQANQPQHF. In nucleotides, the CDR3 is TGTGCCTGGAGTCAGCCGGGACAGGCCAATCAGCCCCAGCATTTT.